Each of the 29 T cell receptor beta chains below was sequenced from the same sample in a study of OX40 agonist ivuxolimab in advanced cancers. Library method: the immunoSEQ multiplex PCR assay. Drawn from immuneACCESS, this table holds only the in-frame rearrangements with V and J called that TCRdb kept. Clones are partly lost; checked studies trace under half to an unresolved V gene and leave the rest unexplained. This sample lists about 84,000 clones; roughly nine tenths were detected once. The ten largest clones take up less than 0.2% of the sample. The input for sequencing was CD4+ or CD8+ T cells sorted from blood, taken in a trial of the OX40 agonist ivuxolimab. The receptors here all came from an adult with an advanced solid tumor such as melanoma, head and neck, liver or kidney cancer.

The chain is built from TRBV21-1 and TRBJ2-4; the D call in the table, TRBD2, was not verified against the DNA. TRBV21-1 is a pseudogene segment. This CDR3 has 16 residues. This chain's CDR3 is CASSKERGRAKNIQYF. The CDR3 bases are TGTGCCAGCAGCAAAGAAAGAGGTAGGGCCAAAAACATTCAGTACTTC.

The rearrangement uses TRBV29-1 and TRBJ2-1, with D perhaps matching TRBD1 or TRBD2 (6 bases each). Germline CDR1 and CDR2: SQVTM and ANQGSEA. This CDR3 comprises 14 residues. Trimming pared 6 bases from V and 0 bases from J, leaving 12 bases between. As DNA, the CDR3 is TGCAGCGTCGAGGGGGGAAGCTCCTACAATGAGCAGTTCTTC. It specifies CSVEGGSSYNEQFF.

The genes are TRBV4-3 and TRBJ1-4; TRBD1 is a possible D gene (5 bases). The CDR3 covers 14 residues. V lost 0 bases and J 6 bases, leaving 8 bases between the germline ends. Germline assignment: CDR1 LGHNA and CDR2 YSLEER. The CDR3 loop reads CASSQDGAYEKLFF. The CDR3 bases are TGCGCCAGCAGCCAAGATGGGGCCTATGAAAAACTGTTTTTT.

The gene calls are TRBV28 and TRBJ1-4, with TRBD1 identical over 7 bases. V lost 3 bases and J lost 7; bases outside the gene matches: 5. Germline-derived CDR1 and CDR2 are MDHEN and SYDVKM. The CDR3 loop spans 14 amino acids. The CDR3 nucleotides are TGTGCCAGCAGTTTTCCCAGGGGGGGTGAAAAACTGTTTTTT. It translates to CASSFPRGGEKLFF.

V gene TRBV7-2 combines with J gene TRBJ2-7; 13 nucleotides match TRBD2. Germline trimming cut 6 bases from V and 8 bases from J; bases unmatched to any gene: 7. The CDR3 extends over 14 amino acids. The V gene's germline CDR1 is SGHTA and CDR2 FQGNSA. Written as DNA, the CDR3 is TGTGCCAGCAGAAGCGGGACTAGCGGGAATAAGCAGTACTTC. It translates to CASRSGTSGNKQYF.

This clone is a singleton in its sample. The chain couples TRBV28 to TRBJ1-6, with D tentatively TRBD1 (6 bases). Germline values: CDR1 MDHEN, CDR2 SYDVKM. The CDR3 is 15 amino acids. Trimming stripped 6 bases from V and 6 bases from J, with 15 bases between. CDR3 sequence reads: CASRGHRDGNSPLHF. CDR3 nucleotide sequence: TGTGCCAGCAGAGGGCACAGGGACGGTAATTCACCCCTCCACTTT.

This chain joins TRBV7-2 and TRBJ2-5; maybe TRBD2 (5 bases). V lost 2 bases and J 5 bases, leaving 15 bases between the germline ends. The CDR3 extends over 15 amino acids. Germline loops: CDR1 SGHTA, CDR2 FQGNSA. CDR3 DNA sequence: TGTGCCAGCAGCTTAATGGGGTCGGGCGGGGAGACCCAGTACTTC. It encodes CASSLMGSGGETQYF. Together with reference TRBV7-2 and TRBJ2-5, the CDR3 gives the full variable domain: GAGVSQSPSNKVTEKGKDVELRCDPISGHTALYWYRQSLGQGLEFLIYFQGNSAPDKSGLPSDRFSAERTGGSVSTLTIQRTQQEDSAVYLCASSLMGSGGETQYFGPGTRLLVL.

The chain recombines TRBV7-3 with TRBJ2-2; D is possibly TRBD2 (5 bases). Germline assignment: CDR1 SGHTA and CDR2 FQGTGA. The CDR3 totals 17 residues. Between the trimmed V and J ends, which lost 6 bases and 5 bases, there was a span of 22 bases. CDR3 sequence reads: CASSSRGGGVGTGELFF. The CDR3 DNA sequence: TGTGCCAGCAGTTCACGCGGAGGAGGTGTGGGAACCGGGGAGCTGTTTTTT. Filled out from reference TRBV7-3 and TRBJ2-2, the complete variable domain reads GAGVSQTPSNKVTEKGKYVELRCDPISGHTALYWYRQSLGQGPEFLIYFQGTGAADDSGLPNDRFFAVRPEGSVSTLKIQRTERGDSAVYLCASSSRGGGVGTGELFFGEGSRLTVL.

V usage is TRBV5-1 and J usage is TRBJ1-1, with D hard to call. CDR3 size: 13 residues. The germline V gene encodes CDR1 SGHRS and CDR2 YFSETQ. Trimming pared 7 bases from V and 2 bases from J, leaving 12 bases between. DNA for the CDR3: TGCGCCAGCTCGGATGGGCGTAACACTGAAGCTTTCTTT. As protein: CASSDGRNTEAFF.

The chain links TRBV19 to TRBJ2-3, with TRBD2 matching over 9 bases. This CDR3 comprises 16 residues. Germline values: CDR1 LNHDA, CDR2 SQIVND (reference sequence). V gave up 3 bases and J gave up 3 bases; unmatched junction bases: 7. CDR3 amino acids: CASSMVAGVTTDTQYF. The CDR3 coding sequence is TGTGCCAGTAGTATGGTAGCGGGAGTGACTACAGATACGCAGTATTTT.

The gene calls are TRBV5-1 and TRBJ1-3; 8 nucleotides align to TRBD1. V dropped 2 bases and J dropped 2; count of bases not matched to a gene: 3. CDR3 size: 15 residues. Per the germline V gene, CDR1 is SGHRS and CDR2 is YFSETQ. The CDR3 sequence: CASSFQGAAGNTIYF. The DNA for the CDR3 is TGCGCCAGCAGCTTTCAGGGGGCCGCTGGAAACACCATATATTTT.

The DNA of the CDR3 is TGTGCCAGCAGTTTTTCATTCGTCCAGGGGGCGAGGACTGAAGCTTTCTTT. Translating gives CASSFSFVQGARTEAFF. The chain is built from TRBV28 and TRBJ1-1; 8 bases fit TRBD1. Germline V gene sequence: CDR1 MDHEN, CDR2 SYDVKM. J was trimmed by 5 bases and V by 3 bases; bases with no gene match: 14. The CDR3 runs to 17 residues.

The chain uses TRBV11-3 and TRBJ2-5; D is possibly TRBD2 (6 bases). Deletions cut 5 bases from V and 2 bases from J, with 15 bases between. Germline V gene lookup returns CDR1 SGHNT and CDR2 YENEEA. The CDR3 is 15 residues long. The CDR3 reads CASSPGSSVQETQYF. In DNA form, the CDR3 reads TGTGCCAGCAGCCCGGGGTCTAGCGTGCAAGAGACCCAGTACTTC.

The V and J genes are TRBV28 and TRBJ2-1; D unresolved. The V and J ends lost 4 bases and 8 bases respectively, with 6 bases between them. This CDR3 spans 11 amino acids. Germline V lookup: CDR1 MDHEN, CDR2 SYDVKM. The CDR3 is CASSSADEQFF. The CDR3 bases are TGTGCCAGCAGTTCCGCCGATGAGCAGTTCTTC.

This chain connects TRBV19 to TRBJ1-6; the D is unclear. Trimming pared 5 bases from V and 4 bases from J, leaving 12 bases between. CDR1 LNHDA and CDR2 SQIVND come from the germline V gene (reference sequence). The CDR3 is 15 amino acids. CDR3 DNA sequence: TGTGCCAGTAGTGCCAGACTGACATATAATTCACCCCTCCACTTT. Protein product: CASSARLTYNSPLHF.

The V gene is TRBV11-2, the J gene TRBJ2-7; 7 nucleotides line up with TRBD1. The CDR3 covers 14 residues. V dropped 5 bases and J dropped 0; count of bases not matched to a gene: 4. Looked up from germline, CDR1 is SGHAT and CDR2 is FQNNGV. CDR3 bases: TGTGCCAGCAGCCAACAGGGGAACTCCTACGAGCAGTACTTC. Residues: CASSQQGNSYEQYF.

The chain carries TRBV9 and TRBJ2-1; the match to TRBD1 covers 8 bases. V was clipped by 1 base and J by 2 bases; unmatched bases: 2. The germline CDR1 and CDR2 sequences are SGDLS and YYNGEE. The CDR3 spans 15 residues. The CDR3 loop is CASSVTRGPYNEQFF. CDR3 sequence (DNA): TGTGCCAGCAGCGTAACCAGGGGGCCCTACAATGAGCAGTTCTTC.

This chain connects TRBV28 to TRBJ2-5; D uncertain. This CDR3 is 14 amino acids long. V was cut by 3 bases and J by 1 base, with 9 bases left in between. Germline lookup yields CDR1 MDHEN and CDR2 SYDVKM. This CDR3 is CASSLFGIQETQYF. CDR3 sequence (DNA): TGTGCCAGCAGTTTGTTTGGGATCCAAGAGACCCAGTACTTC.

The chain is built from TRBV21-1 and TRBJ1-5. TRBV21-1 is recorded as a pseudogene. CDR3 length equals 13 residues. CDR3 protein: CASSKAPNQPQHF. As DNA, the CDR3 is TGTGCCAGCAGCAAAGCGCCCAATCAGCCCCAGCATTTT.

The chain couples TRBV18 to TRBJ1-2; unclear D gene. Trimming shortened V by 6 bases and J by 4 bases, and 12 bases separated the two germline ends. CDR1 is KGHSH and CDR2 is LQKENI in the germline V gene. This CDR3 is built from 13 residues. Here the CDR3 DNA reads TGTGCCAGCTCCCCGGACGGAGCCTATGGCTACACCTTC. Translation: CASSPDGAYGYTF.

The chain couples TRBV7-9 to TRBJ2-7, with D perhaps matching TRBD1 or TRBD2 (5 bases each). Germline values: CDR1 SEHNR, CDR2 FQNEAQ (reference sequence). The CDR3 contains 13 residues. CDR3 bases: TGTGCCAGCAGCTACTTGGCGAGGGGCCCAACTCGCGTC. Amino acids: CASSYLARGPTRV.

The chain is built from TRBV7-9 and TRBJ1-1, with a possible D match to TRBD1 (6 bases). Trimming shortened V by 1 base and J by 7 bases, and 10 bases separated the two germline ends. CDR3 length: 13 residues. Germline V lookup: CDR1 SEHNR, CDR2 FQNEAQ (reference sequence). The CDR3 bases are TGTGCCAGCAGCTTAGTTAGGGGGGTTGAAGCTTTCTTT. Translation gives CASSLVRGVEAFF.

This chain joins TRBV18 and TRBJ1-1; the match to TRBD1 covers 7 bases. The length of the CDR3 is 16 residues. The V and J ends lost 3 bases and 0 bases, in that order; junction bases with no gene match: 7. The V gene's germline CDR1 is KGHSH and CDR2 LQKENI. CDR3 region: CASSPRGQSMNTEAFF. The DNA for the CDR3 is TGTGCCAGCTCACCGCGGGGACAGTCCATGAACACTGAAGCTTTCTTT.

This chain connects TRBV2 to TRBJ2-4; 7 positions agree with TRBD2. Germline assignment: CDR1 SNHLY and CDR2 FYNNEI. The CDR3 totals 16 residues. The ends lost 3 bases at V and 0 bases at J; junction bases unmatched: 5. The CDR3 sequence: CASSDGEGLAKNIQYF. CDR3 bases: TGTGCCAGCAGTGACGGGGAGGGATTAGCCAAAAACATTCAGTACTTC.

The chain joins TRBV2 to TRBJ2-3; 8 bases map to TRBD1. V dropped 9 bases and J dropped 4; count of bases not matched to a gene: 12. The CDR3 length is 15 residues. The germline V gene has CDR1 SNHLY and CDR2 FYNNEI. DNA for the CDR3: TGTGCCAGAAGGAAACCGGGACAGGTGCCAGATACGCAGTATTTT. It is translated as CARRKPGQVPDTQYF.

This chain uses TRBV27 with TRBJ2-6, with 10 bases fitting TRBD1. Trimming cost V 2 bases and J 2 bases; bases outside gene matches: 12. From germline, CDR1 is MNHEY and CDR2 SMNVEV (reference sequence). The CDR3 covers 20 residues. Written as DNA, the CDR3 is TGTGCCAGCAGTTTAATCCGTTGGGGACAGGGGTTACCTGGGGCCAACGTCCTGACTTTC. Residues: CASSLIRWGQGLPGANVLTF. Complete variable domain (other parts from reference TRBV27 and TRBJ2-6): EAQVTQNPRYLITVTGKKLTVTCSQNMNHEYMSWYRQDPGLGLRQIYYSMNVEVTDKGDVPEGYKVSRKEKRNFPLILESPSPNQTSLYFCASSLIRWGQGLPGANVLTFGAGSRLTVL.

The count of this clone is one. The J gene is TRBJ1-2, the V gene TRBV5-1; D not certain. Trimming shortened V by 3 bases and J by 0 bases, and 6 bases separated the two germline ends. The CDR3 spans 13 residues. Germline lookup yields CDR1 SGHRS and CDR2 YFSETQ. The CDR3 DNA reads TGCGCCAGCAGCTACGCAGCTAACTATGGCTACACCTTC. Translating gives CASSYAANYGYTF.

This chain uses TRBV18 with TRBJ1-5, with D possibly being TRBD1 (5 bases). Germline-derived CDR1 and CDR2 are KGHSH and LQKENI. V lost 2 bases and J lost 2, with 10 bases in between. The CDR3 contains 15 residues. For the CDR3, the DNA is TGTGCCAGCTCACCAACTTTCAGGGGCAATCAGCCCCAGCATTTT. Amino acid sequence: CASSPTFRGNQPQHF.

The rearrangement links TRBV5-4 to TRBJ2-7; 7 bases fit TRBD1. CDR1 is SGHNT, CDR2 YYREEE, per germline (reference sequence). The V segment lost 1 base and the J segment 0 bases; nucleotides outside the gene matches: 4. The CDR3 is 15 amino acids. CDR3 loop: CASSLSGQDSYEQYF. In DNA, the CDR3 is TGTGCCAGCAGCTTGTCTGGACAGGACTCCTACGAGCAGTACTTC.